This entry features one T cell receptor beta chain sequence. Its antigen is unidentified. Free of recent acute infections or vaccinations, the donors were healthy HIV-negative adults. The entry originates in a study of shared clonotypes between healthy human individuals. Study details: There were three CD4 naive, three CD4 memory, two CD8 naive and one CD8 memory plates per donor.

The CDR3 sequence is 16 residues long. The trim removed 3 bases at V and 2 bases at J, leaving 7 bases unmatched. CDR1 is MGHRA, CDR2 YSYEKL, per germline. Study-level results: Shared clonotypes across all four donors exceeded non-shared ones in generation probability.

At the deep level, the assay was run. Method: immunoSEQ multiplex PCR; TCRdb's copy keeps in-frame clones and lacks some. The profile covers 2 million to 2.5 million clones, with about 94% appearing a single time and less than 0.15% taken by the ten largest. The sample consisted of naive CD4+ T cells sorted from blood. As for subset: CD45RA+ positively selected. V gene TRBV4-1 combines with J gene TRBJ2-3; 8 nucleotides agree with TRBD2. This TCR derives from a man in his late teens or twenties in good health. CDR3 sequence (DNA): TGCGCCAGCAGCCACTTAGCGGGGTCTAACACAGATACGCAGTATTTT. It encodes CASSHLAGSNTDTQYF.